This T cell receptor beta chain was recovered during a study of T cells after yellow fever vaccination. The study's findings and limits: Contamination by abundant bulk-population clonotypes could be present in FACS-sorted repertoires.

Germline V gives CDR1 MDHEN, CDR2 SYDVKM. Germline trimming cut 8 bases from V and 3 bases from J; bases unmatched to any gene: 6. The CDR3 covers 15 residues. It was through 5'RACE template switching that TCR cDNA was made, with a universal primer site and UMIs added. TCRdb fed the 5' RACE reads into MiXCR, producing one record per CDR3 protein. The top ten hold about 0.6% of the sample, which has roughly 150,000 distinct CDR3 sequences, just over 6.5% seen once. This clonotype was observed many times. Its antigen is still unknown. The TCR originated in a man aged 25-45 years who received the YFV17D yellow fever vaccine. The J gene is TRBJ2-3, the V gene TRBV28; TRBD2 matches at 12 bases. Sequences were derived from CD4+ T cells sorted from PBMCs, sampled 10 days after the yellow fever booster vaccination. The CDR3 DNA reads as TGTGCCAGCTTCCTAGCGGGAGGGCCAACAGATACGCAGTATTTT. Its translation is CASFLAGGPTDTQYF.